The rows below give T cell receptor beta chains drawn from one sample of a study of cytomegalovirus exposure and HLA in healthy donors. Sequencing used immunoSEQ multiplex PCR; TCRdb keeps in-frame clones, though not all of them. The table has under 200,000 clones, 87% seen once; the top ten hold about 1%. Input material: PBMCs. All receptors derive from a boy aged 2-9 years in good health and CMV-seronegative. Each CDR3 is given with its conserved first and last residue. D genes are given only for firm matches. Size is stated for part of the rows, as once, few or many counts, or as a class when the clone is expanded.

CDR3aa: CASSVRPQGGDTEAFF; CDR3nt: TGTGCCAGCAGTGTAAGACCTCAGGGCGGGGACACTGAAGCTTTCTTT; abundance: -; v_gene: TRBV27; j_gene: TRBJ1-1; d_gene: -
CDR3aa: CASSLGPQGAGGGYTF; CDR3nt: TGTGCCAGCAGCTTAGGCCCTCAGGGGGCCGGCGGGGGCTACACCTTC; abundance: -; v_gene: TRBV7-9; j_gene: TRBJ1-2; d_gene: TRBD1
CDR3aa: CASKRGASGNTIYF; CDR3nt: TGTGCCAGCAAGCGTGGGGCCTCTGGAAACACCATATATTTT; abundance: -; v_gene: TRBV19; j_gene: TRBJ1-3; d_gene: -
CDR3aa: CASSSPSTDRDTQYF; CDR3nt: TGTGCCAGCAGTTCTCCCTCCACTGACAGGGATACGCAGTATTTT; abundance: -; v_gene: TRBV2; j_gene: TRBJ2-3; d_gene: -
CDR3aa: CASSFREAHEQYF; CDR3nt: TGTGCCAGCAGCTTCCGCGAGGCCCACGAGCAGTACTTC; abundance: -; v_gene: TRBV5-6; j_gene: TRBJ2-7; d_gene: -
CDR3aa: CASSHPLAGGPGEQFF; CDR3nt: TGTGCCAGCAGCCACCCCTTAGCGGGAGGGCCGGGGGAACAGTTCTTC; abundance: -; v_gene: TRBV27; j_gene: TRBJ2-1; d_gene: TRBD2
CDR3aa: CSVEEEDSRYGYTF; CDR3nt: TGCAGCGTTGAAGAAGAGGACAGTCGTTATGGCTACACCTTC; abundance: -; v_gene: TRBV29-1; j_gene: TRBJ1-2; d_gene: -
CDR3aa: CATSREQGHSGNTIYF; CDR3nt: TGTGCCACCAGCAGAGAACAGGGGCACTCTGGAAACACCATATATTTT; abundance: -; v_gene: TRBV15; j_gene: TRBJ1-3; d_gene: TRBD1
CDR3aa: CASSLEHSYEQYF; CDR3nt: TGTGCCAGCAGCTTAGAGCACTCCTACGAGCAGTACTTC; abundance: -; v_gene: TRBV7-6; j_gene: TRBJ2-7; d_gene: -
CDR3aa: CASSYSAVNTEAFF; CDR3nt: TGTGCCAGCAGTTACTCGGCAGTTAACACTGAAGCTTTCTTT; abundance: -; v_gene: TRBV6-5; j_gene: TRBJ1-1; d_gene: -
CDR3aa: CASSLGAGTTEAFF; CDR3nt: TGTGCCAGCAGCTTGGGCGCGGGGACCACTGAAGCTTTCTTT; abundance: -; v_gene: TRBV7-3; j_gene: TRBJ1-1; d_gene: -
CDR3aa: CASSPQGRLNNSPLHF; CDR3nt: TGTGCCAGCAGCCCACAGGGCAGGCTGAATAATTCACCCCTCCACTTT; abundance: -; v_gene: TRBV4-2; j_gene: TRBJ1-6; d_gene: -
CDR3aa: CASSMGTSGSTEQYF; CDR3nt: TGTGCCAGCAGCATGGGGACTAGCGGGTCTACGGAGCAGTACTTC; abundance: -; v_gene: TRBV7-9; j_gene: TRBJ2-7; d_gene: TRBD2
CDR3aa: CASSYLAGELFF; CDR3nt: TGTGCCAGCAGTTACTTAGCCGGGGAGCTGTTTTTT; abundance: -; v_gene: TRBV6-6; j_gene: TRBJ2-2; d_gene: -
CDR3aa: CASRSPHGRDYTDTQYF; CDR3nt: TGTGCCAGTAGATCCCCCCACGGGAGGGATTACACAGATACGCAGTATTTT; abundance: -; v_gene: TRBV19; j_gene: TRBJ2-3; d_gene: TRBD2
CDR3aa: CSSGHRSSYEQYF; CDR3nt: TGTTCCAGCGGGCACAGAAGCTCCTACGAGCAGTACTTC; abundance: -; v_gene: TRBV7-9; j_gene: TRBJ2-7; d_gene: -
CDR3aa: CASSSPENTDTQYF; CDR3nt: TGTGCCAGTAGTTCCCCGGAGAACACAGATACGCAGTATTTT; abundance: -; v_gene: TRBV19; j_gene: TRBJ2-3; d_gene: -
CDR3aa: CASSSLAGGPHEQFF; CDR3nt: TGTGCCAGTAGTAGCCTAGCGGGGGGGCCCCATGAGCAGTTCTTC; abundance: -; v_gene: TRBV19; j_gene: TRBJ2-1; d_gene: TRBD2
CDR3aa: CASRSGTGGYGYTF; CDR3nt: TGTGCCAGCAGGTCCGGGACAGGGGGATATGGCTACACCTTC; abundance: few; v_gene: TRBV27; j_gene: TRBJ1-2; d_gene: TRBD1
CDR3aa: CASSYSQGRETQYF; CDR3nt: TGTGCCAGCAGTTACTCGCAGGGGAGAGAGACCCAGTACTTC; abundance: -; v_gene: TRBV6-5; j_gene: TRBJ2-5; d_gene: -
CDR3aa: CASSPAGTWTGELFF; CDR3nt: TGTGCCAGCAGCCCGGCGGGCACCTGGACCGGGGAGCTGTTTTTT; abundance: -; v_gene: TRBV7-2; j_gene: TRBJ2-2; d_gene: -
CDR3aa: CASSSGTSTDTQYF; CDR3nt: TGTGCCAGCAGCTCCGGGACTAGCACAGATACGCAGTATTTT; abundance: -; v_gene: TRBV7-3; j_gene: TRBJ2-3; d_gene: -
CDR3aa: CASSQLIRASGPDTQYF; CDR3nt: TGTGCCAGCTCACAGTTGATCAGGGCGTCCGGGCCAGATACGCAGTATTTT; abundance: -; v_gene: TRBV18; j_gene: TRBJ2-3; d_gene: -
CDR3aa: CASSPSLQETQYF; CDR3nt: TGTGCCAGCTCACCATCACTCCAAGAGACCCAGTACTTC; abundance: -; v_gene: TRBV18; j_gene: TRBJ2-5; d_gene: -
CDR3aa: CASSLGEGAETQYF; CDR3nt: TGCGCCAGCAGCTTAGGCGAGGGCGCGGAGACCCAGTACTTC; abundance: -; v_gene: TRBV5-1; j_gene: TRBJ2-5; d_gene: -
CDR3aa: CACAGRDRQYF; CDR3nt: TGTGCCTGTGCTGGCCGGGACAGGCAGTACTTC; abundance: -; v_gene: TRBV27; j_gene: TRBJ2-7; d_gene: TRBD1
CDR3aa: CASSLSSPLHF; CDR3nt: TGTGCCAGCAGCCTGAGTTCACCCCTCCACTTT; abundance: -; v_gene: TRBV11-2; j_gene: TRBJ1-6; d_gene: -
CDR3aa: CATRPPKGVYTEAFF; CDR3nt: TGTGCCACCAGACCCCCCAAAGGGGTATACACTGAAGCTTTCTTT; abundance: -; v_gene: TRBV28; j_gene: TRBJ1-1; d_gene: -
CDR3aa: CASSLDGSVNTEAFF; CDR3nt: TGTGCCAGCAGCTTAGATGGCAGCGTGAACACTGAAGCTTTCTTT; abundance: -; v_gene: TRBV7-9; j_gene: TRBJ1-1; d_gene: -
CDR3aa: CASSLSPGQDYEQYF; CDR3nt: TGCGCCAGCAGCTTGTCACCGGGACAGGACTACGAGCAGTACTTC; abundance: -; v_gene: TRBV5-1; j_gene: TRBJ2-7; d_gene: TRBD1
CDR3aa: CASSKGRVSGANVLTF; CDR3nt: TGTGCCAGCAGCAAGGGGCGCGTCTCTGGGGCCAACGTCCTGACTTTC; abundance: once; v_gene: TRBV21-1; j_gene: TRBJ2-6; d_gene: -
CDR3aa: CASSLSYRGDEQYF; CDR3nt: TGTGCCAGCAGTTTATCCTACAGGGGCGACGAGCAGTACTTC; abundance: -; v_gene: TRBV28; j_gene: TRBJ2-7; d_gene: TRBD1
CDR3aa: CSSSRGLAIQWQQFF; CDR3nt: TGTTCCAGCAGCCGGGGACTAGCAATACAATGGCAGCAGTTCTTC; abundance: -; v_gene: TRBV7-9; j_gene: TRBJ2-1; d_gene: TRBD2
CDR3aa: CASRLGQNQETQYF; CDR3nt: TGTGCCAGCAGATTAGGACAGAACCAAGAGACCCAGTACTTC; abundance: -; v_gene: TRBV7-8; j_gene: TRBJ2-5; d_gene: -
CDR3aa: CASSFKGGPLNTGELFF; CDR3nt: TGTGCCAGCAGCTTCAAGGGAGGGCCCCTAAACACCGGGGAGCTGTTTTTT; abundance: -; v_gene: TRBV11-2; j_gene: TRBJ2-2; d_gene: TRBD2
CDR3aa: CATSRDYTGNSGANVLTF; CDR3nt: TGTGCCACCAGCAGAGATTATACAGGGAACTCTGGGGCCAACGTCCTGACTTTC; abundance: -; v_gene: TRBV15; j_gene: TRBJ2-6; d_gene: -
CDR3aa: CASSSGTGLLGYTF; CDR3nt: TGCGCCAGCAGCTCCGGGACAGGGCTCCTTGGCTACACCTTC; abundance: -; v_gene: TRBV5-1; j_gene: TRBJ1-2; d_gene: TRBD1
CDR3aa: CASSPSPGLAAPDTQYF; CDR3nt: TGTGCCAGCAGCCCCAGCCCGGGACTAGCGGCTCCAGATACGCAGTATTTT; abundance: -; v_gene: TRBV9; j_gene: TRBJ2-3; d_gene: TRBD2
CDR3aa: CASSYRSGQGTDTQYF; CDR3nt: TGTGCCAGCTCATATAGGTCGGGACAGGGCACAGATACGCAGTATTTT; abundance: -; v_gene: TRBV18; j_gene: TRBJ2-3; d_gene: TRBD1
CDR3aa: CASSSTFRNTEAFF; CDR3nt: TGTGCCAGCAGCTCCACCTTCAGGAACACTGAAGCTTTCTTT; abundance: -; v_gene: TRBV7-9; j_gene: TRBJ1-1; d_gene: -
CDR3aa: CASSPRGLAQETQYF; CDR3nt: TGTGCCAGCTCACCACGGGGACTAGCGCAAGAGACCCAGTACTTC; abundance: -; v_gene: TRBV18; j_gene: TRBJ2-5; d_gene: TRBD2
CDR3aa: CASADGVPEKLFF; CDR3nt: TGTGCCAGCGCGGACGGGGTTCCTGAAAAACTGTTTTTT; abundance: -; v_gene: TRBV27; j_gene: TRBJ1-4; d_gene: -
CDR3aa: CASSLLAGGPSLNTQYF; CDR3nt: TGTGCCAGCAGTTTATTGGCGGGGGGGCCGTCTTTAAATACGCAGTATTTT; abundance: -; v_gene: TRBV27; j_gene: TRBJ2-3; d_gene: TRBD2
CDR3aa: CASSLSQGSNEKLFF; CDR3nt: TGTGCCAGCAGTTTATCCCAGGGTTCTAATGAAAAACTGTTTTTT; abundance: -; v_gene: TRBV28; j_gene: TRBJ1-4; d_gene: -
CDR3aa: CASSWTDRNQPQHF; CDR3nt: TGTGCCAGCAGCTGGACAGACCGCAATCAGCCCCAGCATTTT; abundance: -; v_gene: TRBV11-2; j_gene: TRBJ1-5; d_gene: -
CDR3aa: CASSYGGVANYGYTF; CDR3nt: TGTGCCAGCAGTTACGGGGGGGTAGCTAACTATGGCTACACCTTC; abundance: -; v_gene: TRBV6-6; j_gene: TRBJ1-2; d_gene: -
CDR3aa: CASSLAPRSTDTQYF; CDR3nt: TGTGCCAGCAGCTTGGCCCCTCGGAGCACAGATACGCAGTATTTT; abundance: -; v_gene: TRBV5-6; j_gene: TRBJ2-3; d_gene: -
CDR3aa: CASSLAGPSGQPQHF; CDR3nt: TGTGCCAGCAGCTTAGCGGGCCCCTCGGGGCAGCCCCAGCATTTT; abundance: -; v_gene: TRBV7-2; j_gene: TRBJ1-5; d_gene: -
CDR3aa: CASSLRGGTGIPEQYF; CDR3nt: TGTGCCAGCAGCTTAAGGGGGGGGACAGGCATCCCCGAGCAGTACTTC; abundance: -; v_gene: TRBV7-9; j_gene: TRBJ2-7; d_gene: -
CDR3aa: CASSRVPGQGTTEAFF; CDR3nt: TGTGCCAGCAGCCGAGTCCCGGGACAGGGAACGACTGAAGCTTTCTTT; abundance: -; v_gene: TRBV5-4; j_gene: TRBJ1-1; d_gene: TRBD1
CDR3aa: CASNSGGKETQYF; CDR3nt: TGTGCCAGTAATTCAGGGGGAAAAGAGACCCAGTACTTC; abundance: -; v_gene: TRBV19; j_gene: TRBJ2-5; d_gene: TRBD1
CDR3aa: CASSVSTSGDEQYF; CDR3nt: TGTGCCAGCAGCGTAAGTACTAGTGGAGACGAGCAGTACTTC; abundance: -; v_gene: TRBV9; j_gene: TRBJ2-7; d_gene: -
CDR3aa: CASSLGGASNQPQHF; CDR3nt: TGTGCCAGCAGCTTGGGGGGAGCTAGCAATCAGCCCCAGCATTTT; abundance: few; v_gene: TRBV5-6; j_gene: TRBJ1-5; d_gene: -
CDR3aa: CASSLGQGYQPQHF; CDR3nt: TGTGCCAGCAGCCTGGGACAGGGATATCAGCCCCAGCATTTT; abundance: -; v_gene: TRBV7-2; j_gene: TRBJ1-5; d_gene: TRBD1
CDR3aa: CASSEDAGLTDTQYF; CDR3nt: TGTGCCAGCAGTGAAGATGCAGGTCTCACAGATACGCAGTATTTT; abundance: -; v_gene: TRBV6-1; j_gene: TRBJ2-3; d_gene: -
CDR3aa: CASSLDLRTGFANYGYTF; CDR3nt: TGTGCCAGCAGCTTAGACTTACGGACAGGCTTCGCTAACTATGGCTACACCTTC; abundance: -; v_gene: TRBV7-9; j_gene: TRBJ1-2; d_gene: TRBD1
CDR3aa: CASAPGNQQNQPQHF; CDR3nt: TGTGCTAGTGCCCCCGGGAACCAGCAAAATCAGCCCCAGCATTTT; abundance: -; v_gene: TRBV12-5; j_gene: TRBJ1-5; d_gene: -
CDR3aa: CAWSRQNSPLHF; CDR3nt: TGTGCCTGGAGCCGACAGAATTCACCCCTCCACTTT; abundance: -; v_gene: TRBV30; j_gene: TRBJ1-6; d_gene: -
CDR3aa: CASSLNRGNNEQFF; CDR3nt: TGTGCCAGCAGTCTTAACAGGGGGAACAATGAGCAGTTCTTC; abundance: -; v_gene: TRBV2; j_gene: TRBJ2-1; d_gene: TRBD1
CDR3aa: CASSYHPRELCYEQYF; CDR3nt: TGTGCCAGCAGTTACCACCCCAGGGAACTATGTTACGAGCAGTACTTC; abundance: -; v_gene: TRBV27; j_gene: TRBJ2-7; d_gene: -